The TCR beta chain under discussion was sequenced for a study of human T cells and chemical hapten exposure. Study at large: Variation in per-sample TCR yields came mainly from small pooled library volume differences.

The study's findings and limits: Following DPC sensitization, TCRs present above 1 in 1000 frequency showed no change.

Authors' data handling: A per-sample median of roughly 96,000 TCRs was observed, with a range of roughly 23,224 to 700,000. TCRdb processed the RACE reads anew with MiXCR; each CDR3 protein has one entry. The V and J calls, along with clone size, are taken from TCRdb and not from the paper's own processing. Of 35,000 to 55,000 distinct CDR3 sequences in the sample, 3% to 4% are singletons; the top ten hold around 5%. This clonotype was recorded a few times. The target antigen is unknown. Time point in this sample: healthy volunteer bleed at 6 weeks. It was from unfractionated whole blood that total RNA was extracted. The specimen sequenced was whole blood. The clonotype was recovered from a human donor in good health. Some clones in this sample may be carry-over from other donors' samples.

CDR3 nucleotides: TGTGCCAGCAGTTACTCCGCCAATGGCTACACCTTC. It yields the protein CASSYSANGYTF. The chain recombines TRBV6-2 or TRBV6-3 with TRBJ1-2; D gene uncertain. The V end lost 0 bases, the J end lost 6 bases, and 5 bases lay between the germline ends. CDR3 size: 12 residues. Germline CDR1 and CDR2: MNHEY and SVGEGT.